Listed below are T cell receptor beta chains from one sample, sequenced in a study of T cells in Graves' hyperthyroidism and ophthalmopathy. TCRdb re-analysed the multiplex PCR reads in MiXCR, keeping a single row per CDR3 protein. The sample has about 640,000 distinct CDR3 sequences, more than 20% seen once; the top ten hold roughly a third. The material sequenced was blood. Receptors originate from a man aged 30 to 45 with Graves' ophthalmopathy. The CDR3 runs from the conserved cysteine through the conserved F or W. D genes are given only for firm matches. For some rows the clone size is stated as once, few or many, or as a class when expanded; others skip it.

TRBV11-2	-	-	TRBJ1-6	CASSLGQSYNSPLHF	TGTGCCAGCAGCTTAGGTCAATCCTATAATTCACCCCTCCACTTT
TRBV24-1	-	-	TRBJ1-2	CATSEGYGYTF	TGTGCCACCAGCGAGGGCTATGGCTACACCTTC
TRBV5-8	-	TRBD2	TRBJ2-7	CASSLPSGRAEGNEQYF	TGTGCCAGCAGCTTGCCTAGCGGGAGGGCCGAGGGTAACGAGCAGTACTTC
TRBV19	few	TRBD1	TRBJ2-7	CASSPTAGTGYEQYF	TGTGCCAGTAGTCCGACCGCCGGGACAGGGTACGAGCAGTACTTC
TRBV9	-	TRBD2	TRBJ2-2	CASSLAGGPRTGELFF	TGTGCCAGCAGCCTAGCGGGAGGGCCGCGCACCGGGGAGCTGTTTTTT
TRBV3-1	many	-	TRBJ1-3	CASSQVRSRSGNTIYF	TGTGCCAGCAGCCAAGTCAGGAGCCGATCTGGAAACACCATATATTTT
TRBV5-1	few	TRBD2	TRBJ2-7	CASSLELAGAVEQYF	TGCGCCAGCAGCTTGGAACTAGCGGGAGCTGTAGAGCAGTACTTC
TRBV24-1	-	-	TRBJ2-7	CATSFAGEQYF	TGTGCCACCAGTTTCGCGGGGGAGCAGTACTTC
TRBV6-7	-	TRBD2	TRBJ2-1	CASSTGGAFPFPEQFF	TGTGCCAGCAGTACGGGGGGGGCTTTTCCGTTTCCTGAGCAGTTCTTC
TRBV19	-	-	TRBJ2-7	CASSGAVREDYEQYF	TGTGCCAGTAGCGGGGCGGTTCGCGAGGACTACGAGCAGTACTTC
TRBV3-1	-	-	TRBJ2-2	CASGLTGGELFF	TGTGCCAGTGGCCTTACCGGGGGGGAGCTGTTTTTT
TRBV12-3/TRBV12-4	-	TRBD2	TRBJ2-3	CASSFGGRAISDTQYF	TGTGCCAGCAGTTTTGGCGGGAGGGCCATCTCAGATACGCAGTATTTT
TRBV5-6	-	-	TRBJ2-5	CASSPGSSQETQYF	TGTGCCAGCAGCCCGGGTTCCAGTCAAGAGACCCAGTACTTC
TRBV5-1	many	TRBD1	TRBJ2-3	CASSLARQGSTDTQYF	TGCGCCAGCAGCTTGGCGCGACAGGGAAGCACAGATACGCAGTATTTT
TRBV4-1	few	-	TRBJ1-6	CASSQATANSPLHF	TGCGCCAGCAGCCAAGCGACAGCCAATTCACCCCTCCACTTT